Listed here are 32 T cell receptor beta chains from one sample, sequenced in a study of blood T cell repertoires in COVID-19. TCRdb keeps only in-frame clones here, not all; method: immunoSEQ multiplex PCR. The table records 350,000 or so clones, around 87% of them present only once. The sample taken for sequencing was peripheral blood. These receptors were obtained from a young woman with COVID-19, enrolled during active disease.

The chain recombines TRBV4-1 with TRBJ2-7, with 12 nucleotides matching TRBD2. After removal of 2 bases from V and 2 bases from J, the junction contained 1 base not matched to a gene. This CDR3 is built from 15 residues. Germline-derived CDR1 and CDR2 are MGHRA and YSYEKL. CDR3 nucleotide sequence: TGCGCCAGCAGCCAAAGACTAGCGGGAGCCTACGAGCAGTACTTC. Translating it yields CASSQRLAGAYEQYF.

The rearrangement links TRBV3-1 (or the pseudogene TRBV3-2) to TRBJ2-7; no definite D call. The germline V gene has CDR1 LGHDT and CDR2 YNNKEL (reference sequence). This CDR3 spans 14 amino acids. Trimming removed 3 bases from V and 3 bases from J, with 12 bases in between. CDR3 protein: CASSQSVGFYEQYF. In DNA form, the CDR3 reads TGTGCCAGCAGCCAGTCCGTCGGGTTCTACGAGCAGTACTTC.

The chain carries TRBV2 and TRBJ2-5, with a weak D call TRBD1 (6 bases). CDR1 and CDR2 (germline): SNHLY, FYNNEI. The CDR3 length is 13 residues. Trimming removed 5 bases at V and 2 bases at J, with 9 bases between. The CDR3 loop reads CASSPDSQETQYF. As DNA, the CDR3 is TGTGCCAGCAGTCCGGACAGTCAAGAGACCCAGTACTTC.

The count of this clone is one. The V gene is TRBV11-3, the J gene TRBJ2-2; 10 bases are shared with TRBD2. This CDR3 is 16 amino acids long. Germline trimming cut 1 base from V and 5 bases from J; bases unmatched to any gene: 4. Germline CDR1 reads SGHNT; CDR2 reads YENEEA. CDR3 loop: CASSLVLAGVTGELFF. The CDR3 DNA reads TGTGCCAGCAGCTTAGTTCTAGCGGGAGTTACCGGGGAGCTGTTTTTT.

This clone showed up just a few times. This sequence joins TRBV29-1 and TRBJ1-2; D remains unclear. This CDR3 spans 12 amino acids. Germline CDR1 reads SQVTM; CDR2 reads ANQGSEA. V shed 7 bases and J shed 3 bases, with 12 bases lying between them. This CDR3 reads CSAHRPDYGYTF. The CDR3 DNA follows: TGCAGCGCCCACCGCCCGGACTATGGCTACACCTTC.

CDR3: CASSQGLVKFYEQYF. CDR3 nucleotides: TGTGCCAGCAGCCAAGGACTAGTCAAGTTTTACGAGCAGTACTTC. The chain is built from TRBV3-1 (or the pseudogene TRBV3-2) and TRBJ2-7, with D perhaps matching TRBD2 (6 bases). Germline CDR1 reads LGHDT; CDR2 reads YNNKEL (reference sequence). Trimming removed 1 base at V and 4 bases at J, with 14 bases between. CDR3 length equals 15 residues.

This rearrangement joins TRBV10-3 to TRBJ2-7; maybe TRBD1 (6 bases). The CDR3 totals 14 residues. With 4 bases removed from V and 5 bases from J, the gap between germline ends came to 15 bases. Germline assignment: CDR1 ENHRY and CDR2 SYGVKD. In nucleotides, the CDR3 is TGTGCCATCAGTGGCAACAGGGATCCCCACGAGCAGTACTTC. Protein product: CAISGNRDPHEQYF.

This clone has a single count. The gene calls are TRBV5-6 and TRBJ2-7, with 10 bases fitting TRBD1. The germline gives CDR1 SGHDT, CDR2 YYEEEE. The CDR3 covers 15 residues. V lost 4 bases, J lost 4 bases, and 8 bases stayed unmatched. The CDR3 DNA is TGTGCCAGCAGCCAGGACCCGGGACAGGGGTACGAGCAGTACTTC. Translated, it gives CASSQDPGQGYEQYF.

The chain carries TRBV28 and TRBJ2-2, with D possibly being TRBD2 (6 bases). Germline assignment: CDR1 MDHEN and CDR2 SYDVKM. The CDR3 is 15 residues long. V was clipped by 7 bases and J by 0 bases, with 12 bases between them. CDR3 sequence (DNA): TGTGCCAGCACTCCGGGACTCTCGAACACCGGGGAGCTGTTTTTT. This codes for CASTPGLSNTGELFF.

The chain recombines TRBV30 with TRBJ1-1; 7 bases match TRBD1. Trimming cost V 2 bases and J 1 base; bases outside gene matches: 13. Germline V gives CDR1 GTSNPN, CDR2 SVGIG (reference sequence). The CDR3 is 17 residues long. The CDR3, as DNA: TGTGCCTGGAGTCTACTCCCACAGGGGACCACGAACACTGAAGCTTTCTTT. It encodes CAWSLLPQGTTNTEAFF.

The rearrangement uses TRBV11-1 and TRBJ2-1; weak D call: TRBD2 (5 bases). The ends were cut back, 5 bases at V and 7 bases at J, with 18 bases in the middle. CDR3 size: 15 residues. Germline lookup yields CDR1 SGHAT and CDR2 FQDESV (reference sequence). The CDR3 bases are TGTGCCAGCAGCCTTGCGGGCTTCCAACGGAATGAGCAGTTCTTC. Its translation: CASSLAGFQRNEQFF.

The J gene is TRBJ2-1, the V gene TRBV6-5; 8 bases map to TRBD1. J lost 7 bases, V lost 2 bases, and 1 base had no gene match. The CDR3 runs to 13 residues. Per the germline V gene, CDR1 is MNHEY and CDR2 is SVGAGI. CDR3 nucleotide sequence: TGTGCCAGCAGTTACAGGGACAGGAATGAGCAGTTCTTC. The encoded protein is CASSYRDRNEQFF.

Comments on this clone: One end of the junction does not line up with germline, which may come from a read error. The chain carries TRBV4-2 and TRBJ2-1; maybe TRBD2 (6 bases). This CDR3 comprises 13 residues. CDR1 and CDR2 (germline): LGHNA, YNFKEQ. The CDR3 region has the DNA TGTGCCAGCAGCCAAGAGCCTCAGGGACTCCAGGTCTTC. This gives the protein CASSQEPQGLQVF.

The chain employs TRBV6-1 and TRBJ2-7; TRBD2 might be the D (6 bases). CDR1 and CDR2 (germline): MNHNS, SASEGT. The CDR3 extends over 17 amino acids. Trimming removed 4 bases from V and 0 bases from J, with 19 bases in between. CDR3 amino acids: CASSAPEFSGSSYEQYF. CDR3 in DNA: TGTGCCAGCAGTGCCCCCGAATTTAGCGGTAGCTCCTACGAGCAGTACTTC.

The chain employs TRBV9 and TRBJ2-3; 14 positions match TRBD2. CDR3 length: 16 amino acids. Germline loops: CDR1 SGDLS, CDR2 YYNGEE. J lost 5 bases, V lost 4 bases, and 6 bases had no gene match. DNA of the CDR3: TGTGCCAGCAGCCCGGGACTAGCGGGAGTAGGAGATACGCAGTATTTT. Translating it yields CASSPGLAGVGDTQYF.

About this clone itself: The identical CDR3 is also encoded by other nucleotide sequences in the sample. The chain links TRBV27 to TRBJ2-7; unclear D gene. CDR1 is MNHEY and CDR2 is SMNVEV in the germline V gene (reference sequence). The germline V and J ends were trimmed by 2 bases and 4 bases, with 9 bases remaining between them. The CDR3 runs 13 residues. The DNA for the CDR3 is TGTGCCAGCAGTTTAGCTCAGGCGTACGAGCAGTACTTC. Encoded protein: CASSLAQAYEQYF.

The chain joins TRBV5-6 to TRBJ1-5; 10 bases are shared with TRBD1. The junction had 5 bases not matched to a gene; V was cut back by 4 bases and J by 4 bases. The CDR3 is made up of 15 amino acids. In germline, CDR1 is SGHDT, CDR2 YYEEEE. The CDR3, as DNA: TGTGCCAGCAGCATAGGACAGGGGGGGAATCAGCCCCAGCATTTT. Amino acids: CASSIGQGGNQPQHF.

This chain links TRBV19 with TRBJ2-7; TRBD1 aligns across 10 bases. Germline V gene sequence: CDR1 LNHDA, CDR2 SQIVND (reference sequence). This CDR3 contains 15 residues. V lost 7 bases and J lost 3; bases outside the gene matches: 9. The CDR3 bases are TGTGCCAGTAAGGGACCCGGACAGGGGGTCTACGAGCAGTACTTC. Residues: CASKGPGQGVYEQYF.

The chain combines TRBV10-3 with TRBJ2-7, with TRBD1 matching 8 bases. CDR3 size: 13 residues. The J segment lost 3 bases and the V segment lost 8 bases, leaving 6 bases of the junction unmatched. CDR1 and CDR2 (germline): ENHRY, SYGVKD. The chain's CDR3 is CAIGQGGVYEQYF. The CDR3 nucleotides are TGTGCCATCGGACAGGGAGGCGTCTACGAGCAGTACTTC.

This rearrangement joins TRBV28 to TRBJ1-2, with a possible D match to TRBD1 (5 bases). From germline, CDR1 is MDHEN and CDR2 SYDVKM. This CDR3 region has 13 residues. V was shortened by 6 bases and J by 4 bases, with 12 bases between the two germline ends. DNA of the CDR3: TGTGCCAGCAGCCCTGGACACAGCTATGGCTACACCTTC. This translates into CASSPGHSYGYTF.

The CDR3 here is CAISDVRLAGDVGELFF. For the CDR3, the DNA is TGTGCCATCAGTGACGTTAGGTTAGCGGGAGATGTCGGGGAGCTGTTTTTT. The chain uses TRBV10-3 and TRBJ2-2; TRBD2 aligns across 9 bases. CDR1 and CDR2 from the germline V gene are ENHRY and SYGVKD. The CDR3 runs 17 residues. Losses at the gene ends were 3 bases for V and 7 bases for J; bases not matched to a gene: 12.

The chain recombines TRBV5-1 with TRBJ2-2; TRBD1 agrees at 8 bases. Germline-derived CDR1 and CDR2 are SGHRS and YFSETQ. The CDR3 has 16 residues. V lost 3 bases to trimming and J lost 6 bases; unmatched junction nucleotides: 10. CDR3 sequence (DNA): TGCGCCAGCAGCTCAGGTCTGGGACAGGCCGCCGGGGAGCTGTTTTTT. This sequence encodes CASSSGLGQAAGELFF. The full variable domain, its missing parts supplied by reference TRBV5-1 and TRBJ2-2, is KAGVTQTPRYLIKTRGQQVTLSCSPISGHRSVSWYQQTPGQGLQFLFEYFSETQRNKGNFPGRFSGRQFSNSRSEMNVSTLELGDSALYLCASSSGLGQAAGELFFGEGSRLTVL.

In its sample, this clone was seen a few times. The chain uses TRBV18 and TRBJ2-1, with D possibly being TRBD2 (5 bases). CDR1 is KGHSH, CDR2 LQKENI, per germline. V was shortened by 2 bases and J by 5 bases, with 13 bases between the two germline ends. The CDR3 runs to 15 residues. In nucleotides, the CDR3 is TGTGCCAGCTCACCAAAGGGAGCGATAGACAATGAGCAGTTCTTC. It translates to CASSPKGAIDNEQFF.

The chain combines TRBV5-6 with TRBJ2-5, with TRBD2 matching 10 bases. Germline trimming cut 2 bases from V and 8 bases from J; bases unmatched to any gene: 9. The germline V gene encodes CDR1 SGHDT and CDR2 YYEEEE. The CDR3 has 15 residues. CDR3 residues: CASSFRASGGGTQYF. The CDR3 DNA reads as TGTGCCAGCAGCTTTAGGGCTAGCGGGGGTGGAACCCAGTACTTC.

The chain combines TRBV7-9 with TRBJ2-1; 12 positions agree with TRBD2. Trimming at V came to 2 bases and at J to 7 bases, leaving 6 bases not matched to a gene. The CDR3 is made up of 16 amino acids. The germline V gene encodes CDR1 SEHNR and CDR2 FQNEAQ (reference sequence). As DNA, the CDR3 is TGTGCCAGCAGCTTAAACCTAGCGGGAGGGCCGAATGAGCAGTTCTTC. Protein sequence: CASSLNLAGGPNEQFF.

J is TRBJ2-3 and V is TRBV5-4; 10 bases map to TRBD2. V dropped 2 bases and J dropped 1; count of bases not matched to a gene: 1. The CDR3 consists of 15 residues. Germline V gives CDR1 SGHNT, CDR2 YYREEE (reference sequence). CDR3 sequence reads: CASSFGTSGTDTQYF. CDR3 bases: TGTGCCAGCAGCTTCGGGACTAGCGGCACAGATACGCAGTATTTT. The full variable domain, rest sourced from reference TRBV5-4 and TRBJ2-3, is ETGVTQSPTHLIKTRGQQVTLRCSSQSGHNTVSWYQQALGQGPQFIFQYYREEENGRGNFPPRFSGLQFPNYSSELNVNALELDDSALYLCASSFGTSGTDTQYFGPGTRLTVL.

This clone appeared a single time. The rearrangement uses TRBV11-2 and TRBJ2-5; a weak D match, TRBD2 (7 bases). Trimming took off 0 bases at V and 5 bases at J, with 13 bases between the two ends. Germline V gene lookup returns CDR1 SGHAT and CDR2 FQNNGV. This CDR3 is built from 15 residues. The CDR3 reads CASSLDPGGRETQYF. CDR3 nucleotides: TGTGCCAGCAGCTTAGATCCCGGGGGGCGTGAGACCCAGTACTTC.

The chain employs TRBV27 and TRBJ2-3; a weak D match, TRBD2 (7 bases). Per germline, CDR1 MNHEY and CDR2 SMNVEV (reference sequence). CDR3 size: 14 residues. V was shortened by 8 bases and J by 2 bases, with 14 bases between the two germline ends. The CDR3 spells CASSAGAATDTQYF. The CDR3 region has the DNA TGTGCCAGCTCGGCGGGGGCGGCCACAGATACGCAGTATTTT.

This clone was observed many times. This chain connects TRBV4-1 to TRBJ2-3; 7 bases align to TRBD2. This CDR3 spans 17 amino acids. With 0 bases clipped from V and 0 bases from J, the junction kept 6 bases outside the gene matches. Germline V gives CDR1 MGHRA, CDR2 YSYEKL. CDR3 in DNA: TGCGCCAGCAGCCAAGATCCTAGCGGATTCAGCACAGATACGCAGTATTTT. Its translation is CASSQDPSGFSTDTQYF.

The chain has TRBV30 and TRBJ1-3; D possibly corresponds to TRBD1 (5 bases). CDR3 length equals 16 residues. Trimming stripped 4 bases from V and 0 bases from J, with 16 bases between. Germline loops: CDR1 GTSNPN, CDR2 SVGIG (reference sequence). The CDR3 DNA reads TGTGCCTGGAAAAAGCGGGGGGGTATCTCTGGAAACACCATATATTTT. It specifies CAWKKRGGISGNTIYF. The whole variable domain, filled in from reference TRBV30 and TRBJ1-3, reads SQTIHQWPATLVQPVGSPLSLECTVEGTSNPNLYWYRQAAGRGLQLLFYSVGIGQISSEVPQNLSASRPQDRQFILSSKKLLLSDSGFYLCAWKKRGGISGNTIYFGEGSWLTVV.

This clone was observed once. The gene calls are TRBV18 and TRBJ2-1; D ambiguous. Deletions cut 2 bases from V and 6 bases from J, with 14 bases between. Germline V gives CDR1 KGHSH, CDR2 LQKENI. This CDR3 is 15 amino acids long. The CDR3 DNA reads TGTGCCAGCTCACCAGAAAGGTCGGCGGTCAATGAGCAGTTCTTC. The encoded protein is CASSPERSAVNEQFF.

The chain joins TRBV5-1 to TRBJ2-2; possible D gene TRBD1, 5 bases. Germline CDR1 and CDR2: SGHRS and YFSETQ. The CDR3 has 16 amino acids. V lost 0 bases and J 0 bases, leaving 9 bases between the germline ends. The CDR3 is CASSLGTNANTGELFF. CDR3 DNA: TGCGCCAGCAGCTTGGGGACAAACGCGAACACCGGGGAGCTGTTTTTT.